Shown below are 5 T cell receptor beta chains from a single sample sequenced in a study of T cell responses to AZD1222 COVID-19 vaccine. Using immunoSEQ multiplex PCR, the repertoire was profiled, and TCRdb retains in-frame clones only, with some absent. This sample has more than 95,000 clones; approximately 93% occur once, and the top ten carry more than 2.5%. The sequencing here drew on peripheral blood, taken on day 0 of AZD1222 vaccination. These receptors came from an adult in good health.

The V gene is TRBV5-6, the J gene TRBJ1-6; D possibly corresponds to TRBD1 (5 bases). The V gene's germline CDR1 is SGHDT and CDR2 YYEEEE. This CDR3 is 16 amino acids long. V lost 4 bases and J 10 bases, leaving 21 bases between the germline ends. This CDR3 is CASSPQGRAPNSPLHF. DNA for the CDR3: TGTGCCAGCAGCCCTCAGGGAAGAGCCCCGAACTCACCCCTCCACTTT. The whole variable domain, remainder taken from reference TRBV5-6 and TRBJ1-6, is DAGVTQSPTHLIKTRGQQVTLRCSPKSGHDTVSWYQQALGQGPQFIFQYYEEEERQRGNFPDRFSGHQFPNYSSELNVNALLLGDSALYLCASSPQGRAPNSPLHFGNGTRLTVT.

For the CDR3, the DNA is TGTGCCAGCTTACAGAACTCTGGAAACACCATATATTTT. Its translation is CASLQNSGNTIYF. The chain links TRBV28 to TRBJ1-3; unclear D gene. The germline V gene has CDR1 MDHEN and CDR2 SYDVKM. Trimming pared 8 bases from V and 0 bases from J, leaving 8 bases between. The CDR3 is 13 residues long.

This chain links TRBV27 with TRBJ1-5, with 8 nucleotides matching TRBD1. After removal of 8 bases from V and 4 bases from J, the junction contained 10 bases not matched to a gene. There are 15 residues in the CDR3. Germline V lookup: CDR1 MNHEY, CDR2 SMNVEV (reference sequence). The CDR3, as DNA: TGTGCCAGCCGCGAGGACAGGGCTGGGAATCAGCCCCAGCATTTT. As protein: CASREDRAGNQPQHF.

This chain connects TRBV19 to TRBJ2-2, with D perhaps TRBD1 (5 bases). Germline CDR1 and CDR2: LNHDA and SQIVND (reference sequence). V shed 7 bases and J shed 0 bases, with 12 bases lying between them. The CDR3 is made up of 15 amino acids. The CDR3 protein is CASTGRTTNTGELFF. For the CDR3, the DNA is TGTGCCAGTACAGGGCGGACCACGAACACCGGGGAGCTGTTTTTT.

V is TRBV27 and J is TRBJ1-2; 9 bases match TRBD1. The CDR3 totals 13 residues. J gave up 6 bases and V 4 bases, and 3 bases lay outside the gene matches. Germline CDR1 and CDR2: MNHEY and SMNVEV (reference sequence). CDR3 in amino acids: CASSSDRGNGYTF. The CDR3 nucleotides are TGTGCCAGCAGTTCGGACAGGGGTAATGGCTACACCTTC.